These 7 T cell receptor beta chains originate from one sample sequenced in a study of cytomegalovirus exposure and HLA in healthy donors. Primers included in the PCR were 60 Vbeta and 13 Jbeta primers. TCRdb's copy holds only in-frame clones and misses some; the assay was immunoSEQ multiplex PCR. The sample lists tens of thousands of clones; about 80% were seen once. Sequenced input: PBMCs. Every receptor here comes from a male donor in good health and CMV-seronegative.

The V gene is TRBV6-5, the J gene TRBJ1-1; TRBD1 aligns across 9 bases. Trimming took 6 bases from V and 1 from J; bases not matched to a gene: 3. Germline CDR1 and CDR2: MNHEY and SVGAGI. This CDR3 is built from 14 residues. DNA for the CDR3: TGTGCCAGCAGAATGGGACAGGGGAACACTGAAGCTTTCTTT. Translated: CASRMGQGNTEAFF.

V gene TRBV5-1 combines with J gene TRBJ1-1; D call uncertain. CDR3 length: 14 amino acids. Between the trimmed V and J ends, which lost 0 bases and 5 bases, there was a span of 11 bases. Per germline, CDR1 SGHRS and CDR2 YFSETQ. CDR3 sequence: CASSLVGESTEAFF. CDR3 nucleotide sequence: TGCGCCAGCAGCTTGGTTGGGGAGTCAACTGAAGCTTTCTTT.

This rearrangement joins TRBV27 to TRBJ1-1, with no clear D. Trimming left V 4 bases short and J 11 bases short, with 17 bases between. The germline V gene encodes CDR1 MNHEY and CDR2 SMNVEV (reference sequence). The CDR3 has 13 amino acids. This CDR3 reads CASSSRPPPGAFF. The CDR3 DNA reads TGTGCCAGCAGTTCCCGGCCCCCGCCGGGGGCTTTCTTT.

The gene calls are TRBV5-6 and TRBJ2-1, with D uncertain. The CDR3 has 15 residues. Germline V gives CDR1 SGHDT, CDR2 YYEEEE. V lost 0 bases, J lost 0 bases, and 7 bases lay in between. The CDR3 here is CASSLVVSSYNEQFF. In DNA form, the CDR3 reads TGTGCCAGCAGCTTGGTGGTGAGCTCCTACAATGAGCAGTTCTTC.

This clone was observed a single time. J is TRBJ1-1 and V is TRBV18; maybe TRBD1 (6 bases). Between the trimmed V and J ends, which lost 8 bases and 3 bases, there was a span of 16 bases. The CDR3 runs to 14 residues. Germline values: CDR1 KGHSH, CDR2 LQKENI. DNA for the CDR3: TGTGCCAGCATCCAGGGGCTAAGTTACACTGAAGCTTTCTTT. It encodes CASIQGLSYTEAFF.

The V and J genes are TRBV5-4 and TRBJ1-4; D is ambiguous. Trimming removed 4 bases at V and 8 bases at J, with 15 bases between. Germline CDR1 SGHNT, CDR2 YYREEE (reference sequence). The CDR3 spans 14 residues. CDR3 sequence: CASSPSGVGEKLFF. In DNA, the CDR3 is TGTGCCAGCAGCCCGAGCGGGGTCGGGGAAAAACTGTTTTTT.

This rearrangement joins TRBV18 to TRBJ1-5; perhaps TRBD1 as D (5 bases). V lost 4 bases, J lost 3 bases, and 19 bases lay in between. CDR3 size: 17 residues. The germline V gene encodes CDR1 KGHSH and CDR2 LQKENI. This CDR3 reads CASSHSSGTTPNQPQHF. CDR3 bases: TGTGCCAGCTCACATTCTTCCGGGACTACGCCCAATCAGCCCCAGCATTTT. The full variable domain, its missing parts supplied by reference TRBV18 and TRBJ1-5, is NAGVMQNPRHLVRRRGQEARLRCSPMKGHSHVYWYRQLPEEGLKFMVYLQKENIIDESGMPKERFSAEFPKEGPSILRIQQVVRGDSAAYFCASSHSSGTTPNQPQHFGDGTRLSIL.